Sequencing of this T cell receptor beta chain was carried out in a study of PD-1 blockade in classical Hodgkin lymphoma. Study-wide results and limits: Complete responders' baseline diversity resembled that of newly diagnosed patients. Patients with an early start, nivolumab under 1 year after ASCT, were excluded. Researchers reported that CD4+ TCR diversity, though not CD8+, rose significantly by C4D1.

The time point: cycle 4 day 1 (C4D1), after five to seven weeks of nivolumab. All patients experienced relapse after autologous stem cell transplantation, and brentuximab vedotin exposure was variable. Researchers used magnetic negative selection to pull out pure CD4+ T cells from thawed PBMCs. For this clone: Its specificity is unknown.

Measured with immunoSEQ multiplex PCR; TCRdb has only the in-frame clones, and not every one. The sample holds tens of thousands of clones, around 68% seen once. With 8 bases clipped from V and 0 bases from J, the junction kept 7 bases outside the gene matches. CDR1 and CDR2 from the germline V gene are SNHLY and FYNNEI. This CDR3 is built from 16 residues. The chain joins TRBV2 to TRBJ2-7, with TRBD2 matching over 13 bases. Sequences were derived from CD4+ T cells from blood, sampled before the fourth cycle of nivolumab. The sequence derives from a human donor with classical Hodgkin lymphoma. The CDR3 loop is CASLGLAGISSYEQYF. The CDR3 DNA is TGTGCCAGCTTGGGACTAGCGGGGATAAGCTCCTACGAGCAGTACTTC.